The rows below give T cell receptor beta chains drawn from one sample of a study of blood T cell repertoires in COVID-19. Generated by immunoSEQ multiplex PCR, the TCRdb table keeps only in-frame clones and is missing some. The data contain roughly 330,000 clones, around 87% of them seen just once; the ten biggest clones take up roughly 5%. The sequenced sample was PBMCs or T cells enriched from blood (not recorded which). Receptors were obtained from a woman younger than 45 who had recovered from COVID-19. Each CDR3 is given without its conserved first and last residue. Fields, in order: V gene, J gene, CDR3 protein.

TRBV2,TRBJ1-4,ASSPDRGRNEKLF
TRBV2,TRBJ1-1,ASGGQWMNTEAF
TRBV6-5,TRBJ2-3,ASRTSGGTDTQY
TRBV7-7,TRBJ1-2,ASSLARKNRVPYGYT
TRBV5-1,TRBJ1-1,ASTNRGRTEAF
TRBV2,TRBJ1-4,ASSGLDSLNEKLF
TRBV28,TRBJ1-5,ASSIVGQGAGQPQH
TRBV7-9,TRBJ1-2,ASSLGGGVLRYGYT
TRBV6-6,TRBJ2-1,ASTPTRDNEQF
TRBV9,TRBJ1-2,ASSVGRSGYGYT
TRBV2,TRBJ1-2,ASMIRREGYT
TRBV7-2,TRBJ2-6,ASSLGKGYSGANVLT
TRBV11-3,TRBJ2-5,ASSLDAGGEETQY
TRBV10-3,TRBJ2-1,AISELKRGGLNNEQF
TRBV5-8,TRBJ2-1,ASSLQGASYNEQF
TRBV10-3,TRBJ2-3,AIVAGGRAQY
TRBV5-1,TRBJ2-2,ASSSRTGARMLTGELF
TRBV27,TRBJ1-2,ASRTGRGTGTVNYGYT
TRBV18,TRBJ1-1,ASSLGTGEVNTEAF
TRBV28,TRBJ1-5,ASTGEGQPQH
TRBV13,TRBJ2-1,ASSLVRGFNEQF
TRBV4-1,TRBJ2-7,ASSQGQGPFEQY
TRBV10-3,TRBJ1-2,AISNGQIHNYGYT
TRBV12-3/TRBV12-4,TRBJ2-3,ASRSRDTQY
TRBV29-1,TRBJ2-5,SARDRGFRETQY
TRBV12-3/TRBV12-4,TRBJ1-2,ASSLPGNYGYT
TRBV28,TRBJ1-5,ASSTGGGQPQH
TRBV29-1,TRBJ1-1,SVGQVPVF
TRBV7-6,TRBJ2-7,ASSLASTGQGFWYEQY
TRBV1,TRBJ2-3,TSSRSTSGDSLGTDTQY
TRBV15,TRBJ2-1,ATRTANEQF
TRBV10-2,TRBJ1-1,ASSDPLDKPNTEAF
TRBV28,NA,ASSPLAGGPRETQY
TRBV28,TRBJ2-7,ASSFNPSRAISYEQY
TRBV28,TRBJ1-5,ASSRTTNQPQH
TRBV5-4,TRBJ1-2,ASSLGDRGRLGYT
TRBV5-4,TRBJ2-1,ASSEGTSGDLTYNEQF
TRBV18,TRBJ1-2,ASSPGSPLNSNYGYT
TRBV28,TRBJ1-2,ASRTKQGWNYGYT
TRBV19,TRBJ1-2,ASKRQRGLDYGYT
TRBV5-5,TRBJ2-5,ASTSLAGVRETQY
TRBV5-1,TRBJ2-5,ASTGTGGSETQY
TRBV5-1,TRBJ1-1,ASSLGQGAGNTEAF
TRBV4-2,TRBJ1-1,ASSRGGAEYTEAF
TRBV5-1,TRBJ1-1,ASSLQGMNTEAF
TRBV3-1/TRBV3-2,TRBJ2-3,ASSQDPTIRTDTQY
TRBV18,TRBJ1-4,ASSSSQGRKLF
TRBV30,TRBJ2-3,AWATGPTDTQY
TRBV9,TRBJ2-3,ASSELAGGTDTQY
TRBV5-4,TRBJ1-1,ASSTPGQGNTEAF
TRBV4-3,TRBJ2-5,ASSQDSRGLGGTQY
TRBV6-5,TRBJ2-7,ASSPLRGAYEQY
TRBV4-3,TRBJ2-1,ASSRGLIYNEQF
TRBV11-2,TRBJ2-7,ASSWGRGGVYEQY
TRBV4-1,TRBJ2-3,ASSHRLAQTFTDTQY
TRBV3-1/TRBV3-2,TRBJ2-3,ASSQPQGTSTDTQY